Sequencing of this T cell receptor beta chain was carried out in a study of T cell repertoires and Cas9 in healthy adults. Study summary: CD4 and CD8 compartments: SpCas9-reactive T cells profiled for potency, cytotoxicity, lineage.

Produced via immunoSEQ multiplex PCR; TCRdb's table is partial and in-frame only. The table has almost 15,000 clones, approximately 91% seen once. Remarks on this clone: Antigen specificity is unknown.

Per the germline V gene, CDR1 is MNHEY and CDR2 is SVGAGI. V was shortened by 0 bases and J by 2 bases, with 8 bases between the two germline ends. CDR3 size: 14 residues. Findings and limits, study-wide: Reportedly, SpCas9-reactive effector T cell proliferation and function were mitigated by SpCas9-reactive Tregs in vitro.

This chain joins TRBV6-5 and TRBJ2-7, with D possibly called TRBD1 or TRBD2 (5 bases each). Sequencing was carried out using Tregs (CD4+, CD25+, CD127-, CD137-, CD154-) from PBMCs; culture status not recorded. The TCR was taken from a human donor in good health. This CDR3 reads CASSYSGETYEQYF. In DNA form, the CDR3 reads TGTGCCAGCAGTTACTCGGGGGAGACCTACGAGCAGTACTTC.